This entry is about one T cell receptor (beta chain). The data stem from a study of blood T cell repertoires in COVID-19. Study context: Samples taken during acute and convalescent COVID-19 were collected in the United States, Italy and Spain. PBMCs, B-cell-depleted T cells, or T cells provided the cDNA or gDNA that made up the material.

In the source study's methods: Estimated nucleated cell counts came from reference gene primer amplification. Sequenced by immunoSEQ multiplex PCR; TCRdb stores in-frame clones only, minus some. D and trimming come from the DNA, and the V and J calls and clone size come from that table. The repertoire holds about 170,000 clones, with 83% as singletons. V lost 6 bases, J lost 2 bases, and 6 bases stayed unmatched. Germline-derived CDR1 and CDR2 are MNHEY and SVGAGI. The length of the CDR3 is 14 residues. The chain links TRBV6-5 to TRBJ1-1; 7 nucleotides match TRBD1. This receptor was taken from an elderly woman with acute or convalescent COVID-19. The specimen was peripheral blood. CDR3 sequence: CASSRDRDNTEAFF. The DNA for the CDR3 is TGTGCCAGCAGCCGCGACAGGGACAACACTGAAGCTTTCTTT.